This T cell receptor (beta chain) stems from a study of T cell repertoires in cytomegalovirus infection. Study-level background: HLA-B-restricted CMV epitopes that are well studied, plus recently identified HLA-C-restricted ones, were used by the study. Evidence of both CMV infection and a matching HLA type came from public TCR beta signatures. Points from the study as a whole: HLA-C-restricted TCR beta clonotypes specific for CMV led the ex vivo response. The cumulative frequency of public TCR beta families distinguished individuals who carried CMV together with the relevant HLA.

Germline CDR1 is MNHNY and CDR2 is SVGAGI (reference sequence). The CDR3 length is 15 residues. Trimming removed 1 base from V and 6 bases from J; junction bases left unmatched: 2. TCRdb redid the calling of the reads with MiXCR, one entry per CDR3 protein. The sample includes about 900,000 distinct CDR3 sequences, around 30% of them seen just once. Notes on this clonotype: The antigen is undetermined.

The sequence came from a human donor in good health (CMV status not recorded). Some clones in this sample may be carry-over from other donors' samples. This chain uses TRBV6-6 with TRBJ1-5; 11 nucleotides align to TRBD1. Sequenced material: cultured CD8+ T cells from PBMCs, taken from culture after CMV antigen stimulation. Here the CDR3 DNA reads TGTGCCAGCAGTTACTTGGGACAGGGGGGTCAGCCCCAGCATTTT. Amino acids: CASSYLGQGGQPQHF.